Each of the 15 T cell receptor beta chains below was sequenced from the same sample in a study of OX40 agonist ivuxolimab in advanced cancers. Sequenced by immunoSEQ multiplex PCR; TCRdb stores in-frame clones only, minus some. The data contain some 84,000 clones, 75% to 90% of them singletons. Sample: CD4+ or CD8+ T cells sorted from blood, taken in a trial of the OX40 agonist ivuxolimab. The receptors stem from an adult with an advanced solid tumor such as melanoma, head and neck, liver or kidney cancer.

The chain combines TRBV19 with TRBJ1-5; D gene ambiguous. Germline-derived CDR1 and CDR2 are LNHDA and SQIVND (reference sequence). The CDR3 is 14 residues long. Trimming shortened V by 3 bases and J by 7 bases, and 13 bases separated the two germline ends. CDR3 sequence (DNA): TGTGCCAGTAGTATCGCCCCCGGGGAACAGCCCCAGCATTTT. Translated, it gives CASSIAPGEQPQHF.

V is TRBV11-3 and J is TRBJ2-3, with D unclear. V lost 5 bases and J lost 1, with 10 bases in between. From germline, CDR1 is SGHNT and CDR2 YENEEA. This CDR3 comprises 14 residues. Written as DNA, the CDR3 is TGTGCCAGCAGCCCCGACGGCGGCACAGATACGCAGTATTTT. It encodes CASSPDGGTDTQYF.

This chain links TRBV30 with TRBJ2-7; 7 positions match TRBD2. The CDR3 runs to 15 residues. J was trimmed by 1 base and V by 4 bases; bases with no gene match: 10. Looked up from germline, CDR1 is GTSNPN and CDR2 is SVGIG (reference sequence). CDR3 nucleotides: TGTGCCTGGAATAGCCAAGCGGGATCTTCCTACGAGCAGTACTTC. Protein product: CAWNSQAGSSYEQYF.

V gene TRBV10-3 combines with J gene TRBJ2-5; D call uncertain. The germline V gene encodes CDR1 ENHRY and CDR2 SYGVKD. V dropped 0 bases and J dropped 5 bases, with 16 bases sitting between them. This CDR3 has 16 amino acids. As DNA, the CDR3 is TGTGCCATCAGTGAGTCGGCGGTAGTTAGGTCGGAGACCCAGTACTTC. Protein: CAISESAVVRSETQYF.

CDR3 region: CASSEVVGSASTDTQYF. The CDR3, as DNA: TGTGCCAGCAGTGAAGTGGTCGGCAGTGCTAGCACAGATACGCAGTATTTT. V and J are TRBV6-1 and TRBJ2-3; no clear D. Between the trimmed V and J ends, which lost 1 base and 0 bases, there was a span of 14 bases. Per germline, CDR1 MNHNS and CDR2 SASEGT. The CDR3 consists of 17 residues.

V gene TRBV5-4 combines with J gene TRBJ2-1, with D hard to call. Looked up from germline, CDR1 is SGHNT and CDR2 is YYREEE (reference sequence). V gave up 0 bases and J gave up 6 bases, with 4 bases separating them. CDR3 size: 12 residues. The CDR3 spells CASSLVSNEQFF. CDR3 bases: TGTGCCAGCAGCTTGGTATCCAATGAGCAGTTCTTC.

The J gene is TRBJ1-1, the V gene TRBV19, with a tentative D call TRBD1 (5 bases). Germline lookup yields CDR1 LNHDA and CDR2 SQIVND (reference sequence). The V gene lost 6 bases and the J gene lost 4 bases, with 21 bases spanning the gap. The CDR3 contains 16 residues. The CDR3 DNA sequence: TGTGCCAGTAGCCCCGGCGGGGGACTCCAAATCACTGAAGCTTTCTTT. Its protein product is CASSPGGGLQITEAFF.

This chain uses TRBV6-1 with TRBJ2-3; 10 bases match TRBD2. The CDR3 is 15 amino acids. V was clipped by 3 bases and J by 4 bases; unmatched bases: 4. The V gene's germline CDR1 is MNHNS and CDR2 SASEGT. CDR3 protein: CASSELAGAADTQYF. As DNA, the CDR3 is TGTGCCAGCAGTGAGCTAGCGGGGGCCGCAGATACGCAGTATTTT.

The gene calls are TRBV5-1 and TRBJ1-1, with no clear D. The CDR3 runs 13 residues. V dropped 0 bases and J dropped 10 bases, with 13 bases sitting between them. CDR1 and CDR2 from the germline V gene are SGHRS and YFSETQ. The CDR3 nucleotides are TGCGCCAGCAGCTTGGCGGTGGGAATTGGAGCTTTCTTT. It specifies CASSLAVGIGAFF. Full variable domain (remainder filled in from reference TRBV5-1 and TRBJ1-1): KAGVTQTPRYLIKTRGQQVTLSCSPISGHRSVSWYQQTPGQGLQFLFEYFSETQRNKGNFPGRFSGRQFSNSRSEMNVSTLELGDSALYLCASSLAVGIGAFFGQGTRLTVV.

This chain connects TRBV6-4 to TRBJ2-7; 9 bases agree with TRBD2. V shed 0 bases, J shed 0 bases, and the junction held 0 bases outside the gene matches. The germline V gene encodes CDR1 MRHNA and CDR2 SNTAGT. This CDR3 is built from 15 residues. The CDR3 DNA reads TGTGCCAGCAGTGACTCTAGCGGGAGCTCCTACGAGCAGTACTTC. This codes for CASSDSSGSSYEQYF.

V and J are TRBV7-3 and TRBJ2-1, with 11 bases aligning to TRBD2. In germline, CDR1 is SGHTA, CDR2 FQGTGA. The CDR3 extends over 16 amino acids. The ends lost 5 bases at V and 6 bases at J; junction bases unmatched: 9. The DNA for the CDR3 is TGTGCCAGCAGCCCGAACCGACTAGCGGGGACCAATGAGCAGTTCTTC. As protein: CASSPNRLAGTNEQFF.

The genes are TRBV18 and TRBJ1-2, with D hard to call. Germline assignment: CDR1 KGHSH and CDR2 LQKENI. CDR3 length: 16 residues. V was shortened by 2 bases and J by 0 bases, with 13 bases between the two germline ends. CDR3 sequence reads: CASSPLAGQANYGYTF. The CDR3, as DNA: TGTGCCAGCTCACCATTGGCAGGTCAAGCTAACTATGGCTACACCTTC. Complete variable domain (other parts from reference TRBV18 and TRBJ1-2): NAGVMQNPRHLVRRRGQEARLRCSPMKGHSHVYWYRQLPEEGLKFMVYLQKENIIDESGMPKERFSAEFPKEGPSILRIQQVVRGDSAAYFCASSPLAGQANYGYTFGSGTRLTVV.

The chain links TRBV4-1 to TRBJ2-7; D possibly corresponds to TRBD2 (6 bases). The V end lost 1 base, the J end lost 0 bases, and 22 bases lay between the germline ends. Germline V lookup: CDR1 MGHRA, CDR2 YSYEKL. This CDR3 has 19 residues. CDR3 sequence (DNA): TGCGCCAGCAGCCAAGCTCCCGGAGGGGTCGGGCGGAGCTCCTACGAGCAGTACTTC. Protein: CASSQAPGGVGRSSYEQYF.

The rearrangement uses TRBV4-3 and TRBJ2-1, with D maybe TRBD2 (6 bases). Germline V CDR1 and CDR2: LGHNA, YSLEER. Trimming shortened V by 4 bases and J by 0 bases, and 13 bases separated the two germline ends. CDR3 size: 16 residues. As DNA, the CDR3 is TGCGCCAGCAGCCCCCTCGGGACTCGCTCCTACAATGAGCAGTTCTTC. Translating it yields CASSPLGTRSYNEQFF.

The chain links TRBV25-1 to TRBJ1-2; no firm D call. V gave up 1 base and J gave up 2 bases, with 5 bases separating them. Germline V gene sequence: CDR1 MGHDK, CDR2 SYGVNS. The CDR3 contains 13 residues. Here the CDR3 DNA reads TGTGCCAGCAGTGAATTGGGGAACTATGGCTACACCTTC. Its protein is CASSELGNYGYTF.